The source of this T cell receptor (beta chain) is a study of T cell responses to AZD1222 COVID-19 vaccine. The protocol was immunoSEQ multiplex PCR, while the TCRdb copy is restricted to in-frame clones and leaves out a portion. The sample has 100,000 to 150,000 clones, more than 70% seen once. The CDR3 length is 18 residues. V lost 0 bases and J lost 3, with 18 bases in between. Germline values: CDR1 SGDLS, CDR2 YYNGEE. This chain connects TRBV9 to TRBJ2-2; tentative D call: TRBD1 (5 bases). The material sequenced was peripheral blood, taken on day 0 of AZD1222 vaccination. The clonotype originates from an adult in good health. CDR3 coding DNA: TGTGCCAGCAGCGTAGAACCTGACAGCCACCTCTACACCGGGGAGCTGTTTTTT. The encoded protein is CASSVEPDSHLYTGELFF.